This T cell receptor (beta chain) emerged from a study of regulatory T cells in long-lasting Graves disease. Per the germline V gene, CDR1 is MDHEN and CDR2 is SYDVKM. CDR3 length: 12 amino acids. Trimming left V 8 bases short and J 6 bases short, with 10 bases between. This clonotype was recorded many times. Researchers made TCR beta libraries by using iRepertoire HTBI primers and running Arm-PCR on CDR3 regions. TCRdb re-derived calls from the multiplex PCR reads in MiXCR, one entry per CDR3 protein. The sample lists more than 300,000 distinct CDR3 sequences; approximately 12% were seen once. The time point here: newly diagnosed GD, antithyroid drugs for less than 3 months. RNA from PBMCs was the source of the TCR library. The sample was also linked to a second study, of T cells in Graves' hyperthyroidism and ophthalmopathy.

This TCR was recovered from a woman under 30 with Graves disease. V is TRBV28 and J is TRBJ2-2, with no clear D. The sample consisted of peripheral blood mononuclear cells (PBMCs), taken at new diagnosis, from a patient treated with antithyroid drugs. CDR3 sequence (DNA): TGTGCCAGCGGAGTTTGGGCCGGGGAGCTGTTTTTT. This translates into CASGVWAGELFF.